The 19 T cell receptor beta chains below come from one sample, sequenced in a study of blood T cell repertoires in COVID-19. Clones were read by immunoSEQ multiplex PCR, and TCRdb kept only the in-frame ones, dropping some. The data contain 300,000 to 400,000 clones, about 87% of them singletons. The sequenced sample was peripheral blood. The receptors were gathered from a woman aged 55 to 70 with COVID-19, enrolled during active disease.

V is TRBV7-9 and J is TRBJ2-4; TRBD1 is a possible D gene (5 bases). The CDR3 totals 13 residues. CDR1 and CDR2 (germline): SEHNR, FQNEAQ (reference sequence). V lost 1 base and J lost 8, with 9 bases in between. CDR3 region: CASSLGQGYIQYF. CDR3 in DNA: TGTGCCAGCAGCTTAGGGCAGGGATACATTCAGTACTTC.

The chain recombines TRBV4-1 with TRBJ1-6; 8 nucleotides line up with TRBD1. Per the germline V gene, CDR1 is MGHRA and CDR2 is YSYEKL. The CDR3 totals 14 residues. Germline trimming cut 4 bases from V and 14 bases from J; bases unmatched to any gene: 10. The CDR3 bases are TGCGCCAGCAGCCCAGGGACAGGAGTCTTAACCCTCCACTTT. Its protein is CASSPGTGVLTLHF.

The V and J genes are TRBV18 and TRBJ2-7; 10 bases fit TRBD1. The CDR3 sequence is 15 residues long. V trimming: 3 bases; J trimming: 3 bases; junction bases outside the gene matches: 5. Germline assignment: CDR1 KGHSH and CDR2 LQKENI. In DNA form, the CDR3 reads TGTGCCAGCTCACCCTGGACAGGGGGGTACTACGAGCAGTACTTC. Its protein product is CASSPWTGGYYEQYF.

CDR3 in amino acids: CASSFTGYNQPQHF. The CDR3 DNA is TGTGCCAGCAGCTTTACAGGGTACAATCAGCCCCAGCATTTT. The rearrangement uses TRBV5-5 and TRBJ1-5; TRBD1 might be the D (6 bases). Trimming stripped 2 bases from V and 3 bases from J, with 9 bases between. The CDR3 totals 14 residues. In germline, CDR1 is SGHKS, CDR2 YYEKEE (reference sequence).

The chain carries TRBV12-5 and TRBJ1-2; 7 nucleotides line up with TRBD1. V gave up 2 bases and J gave up 3 bases; unmatched junction bases: 9. The CDR3 covers 16 residues. Germline V CDR1 and CDR2: LGHNT, FRNRAP. CDR3 amino acids: CASGLHIRTGDYGYTF. Written as DNA, the CDR3 is TGTGCTAGTGGTTTGCACATCAGGACAGGAGACTATGGCTACACCTTC. The full variable domain, in which reference TRBV12-5 and TRBJ1-2 provide the parts outside the CDR3, is DARVTQTPRHKVTEMGQEVTMRCQPILGHNTVFWYRQTMMQGLELLAYFRNRAPLDDSGMPKDRFSAEMPDATLATLKIQPSEPRDSAVYFCASGLHIRTGDYGYTFGSGTRLTVV.

This chain links TRBV7-9 with TRBJ2-2; a possible D gene is TRBD2 (5 bases). The CDR3 runs to 16 residues. The V gene's germline CDR1 is SEHNR and CDR2 FQNEAQ (reference sequence). Trimming took off 9 bases at V and 1 base at J, with 18 bases between the two ends. CDR3 sequence: CARDRGTFMNTGELFF. The DNA of the CDR3 is TGTGCCAGGGACCGGGGAACCTTTATGAACACCGGGGAGCTGTTTTTT.

In its sample, this clone was seen a few times. The chain employs TRBV7-9 and TRBJ1-1; D is uncertain. V dropped 5 bases and J dropped 1 base, with 14 bases sitting between them. Per the germline V gene, CDR1 is SEHNR and CDR2 is FQNEAQ (reference sequence). CDR3 length equals 15 residues. The CDR3 reads CASSPRIERNTEAFF. The CDR3, as DNA: TGTGCCAGCAGCCCCCGGATCGAGCGGAACACTGAAGCTTTCTTT.

The chain employs TRBV29-1 and TRBJ2-1; 15 bases fit TRBD2. There are 14 residues in the CDR3. V lost 7 bases, J lost 9 bases, and 7 bases stayed unmatched. Germline CDR1 is SQVTM and CDR2 is ANQGSEA. This chain's CDR3 is CSGRTSGGAAEQFF. In DNA, the CDR3 is TGCAGCGGGCGGACTAGCGGGGGGGCCGCTGAGCAGTTCTTC.

The genes are TRBV5-1 and TRBJ2-5; TRBD1 aligns across 9 bases. The CDR3 runs to 14 residues. Losses at the gene ends were 6 bases for V and 3 bases for J; bases not matched to a gene: 6. The germline CDR1 and CDR2 sequences are SGHRS and YFSETQ. This CDR3 is CASISGTGKETQYF. CDR3 bases: TGCGCCAGCATCTCCGGGACAGGGAAAGAGACCCAGTACTTC. Variable domain in full (rest from reference TRBV5-1 and TRBJ2-5): KAGVTQTPRYLIKTRGQQVTLSCSPISGHRSVSWYQQTPGQGLQFLFEYFSETQRNKGNFPGRFSGRQFSNSRSEMNVSTLELGDSALYLCASISGTGKETQYFGPGTRLLVL.

This chain links TRBV10-3 with TRBJ1-5; a weak D match, TRBD1 (5 bases). CDR1 is ENHRY and CDR2 is SYGVKD in the germline V gene. CDR3 length: 15 residues. V lost 0 bases to trimming and J lost 0 bases, with 6 bases between them. The CDR3: CAISESDSSNQPQHF. CDR3 nucleotides: TGTGCCATCAGTGAGTCCGACAGTAGCAATCAGCCCCAGCATTTT.

There are a few counts of this clone. This CDR3 is also generated by other DNA sequences in the sample. The chain joins TRBV5-1 to TRBJ1-1, with 8 bases aligning to TRBD1. The CDR3 consists of 15 residues. V trimming: 0 bases; J trimming: 0 bases; junction bases outside the gene matches: 1. From germline, CDR1 is SGHRS and CDR2 YFSETQ. Written as DNA, the CDR3 is TGCGCCAGCAGCTTGGGACAGGGGATGAACACTGAAGCTTTCTTT. Protein: CASSLGQGMNTEAFF.

V and J are TRBV7-2 and TRBJ1-1; 7 bases line up with TRBD1. The CDR3 is 15 residues long. Germline-derived CDR1 and CDR2 are SGHTA and FQGNSA. The ends lost 6 bases at V and 0 bases at J; junction bases unmatched: 7. The CDR3 coding sequence is TGTGCCAGCAGATCTCCGGGACAGCTGAACACTGAAGCTTTCTTT. Translated: CASRSPGQLNTEAFF.

The chain joins TRBV19 to TRBJ1-4; 8 bases map to TRBD1. V gave up 4 bases and J gave up 6 bases; unmatched junction bases: 7. Germline-derived CDR1 and CDR2 are LNHDA and SQIVND (reference sequence). This CDR3 spans 15 amino acids. CDR3 protein: CASSSWDRPYEKLFF. The CDR3, as DNA: TGTGCCAGTAGTAGCTGGGACAGGCCTTATGAAAAACTGTTTTTT.

This chain uses TRBV18 with TRBJ2-5, with a possible D match to TRBD2 (6 bases). Germline V gene sequence: CDR1 KGHSH, CDR2 LQKENI. This CDR3 is built from 10 residues. Between the trimmed V and J ends, which lost 8 bases and 5 bases, there was a span of 6 bases. CDR3 DNA: TGTGCCAGCGGGGGGGAGACCCAGTACTTC. Translated, it gives CASGGETQYF.

The genes are TRBV4-1 and TRBJ2-4, with D possibly matching TRBD2 (6 bases). Germline loops: CDR1 MGHRA, CDR2 YSYEKL. The V gene lost 1 base and the J gene lost 8 bases, with 15 bases spanning the gap. The CDR3 contains 15 residues. CDR3 DNA sequence: TGCGCCAGCAGCCAAGCCGGGACCCGCGGGGACATTCAGTACTTC. It codes for CASSQAGTRGDIQYF.

V and J are TRBV7-6 and TRBJ2-7; the D gene is possibly TRBD2 (5 bases). CDR1 and CDR2 from the germline V gene are SGHVS and FNYEAQ. The CDR3 extends over 13 amino acids. V lost 3 bases to trimming and J lost 9 bases, with 15 bases between them. The CDR3 loop reads CASSFGLSERQYF. DNA of the CDR3: TGTGCCAGCAGCTTCGGACTTTCCGAGCGGCAGTACTTC.

This clone was picked up a small number of times. The rearrangement links TRBV6-5 to TRBJ1-1; D remains ambiguous. This CDR3 region has 14 residues. Deletions cut 5 bases from V and 2 bases from J, with 12 bases between. CDR1 and CDR2 from the germline V gene are MNHEY and SVGAGI. CDR3 in DNA: TGTGCCAGCAGTACAGTGGCGAGCAACACTGAAGCTTTCTTT. It translates to CASSTVASNTEAFF.

The chain has TRBV18 and TRBJ1-1; 8 nucleotides line up with TRBD1. V gave up 4 bases and J gave up 1 base; unmatched junction bases: 5. The germline V gene has CDR1 KGHSH and CDR2 LQKENI. The CDR3 spans 15 residues. This chain's CDR3 is CASSQGQGGNTEAFF. The CDR3 nucleotides are TGTGCCAGCTCACAAGGACAGGGAGGGAACACTGAAGCTTTCTTT.

This clone was detected a few times. The chain has TRBV6-5 and TRBJ1-1; D not certain. Germline CDR1 reads MNHEY; CDR2 reads SVGAGI. The CDR3 loop spans 12 amino acids. V shed 5 bases and J shed 2 bases, with 6 bases lying between them. This CDR3 is CASSKRNTEAFF. CDR3 in DNA: TGTGCCAGCAGTAAGAGAAACACTGAAGCTTTCTTT.